The 17 T cell receptor beta chains given below trace back to one sample, sequenced in a study of shared clonotypes between healthy human individuals. The data were produced by immunoSEQ multiplex PCR, yet TCRdb's version contains in-frame clones alone and is incomplete. The sample holds about 530,000 clones, 90% to 97% seen once. The specimen sequenced was naive CD4+ T cells sorted from blood. The subset here: CD45RA+ positively selected. Every receptor here comes from a woman aged 25 to 39 in good health.

This clone was seen just once. The CDR3 DNA follows: TGTGCCAGCAGCTTACAACCGGGACTAGCGGGAGGCGAGCAGTACTTC. Translated, it gives CASSLQPGLAGGEQYF. The V call is TRBV11-2, the J call TRBJ2-7, with 15 bases aligning to TRBD2. The V gene end was trimmed by 2 bases and the J gene end by 6 bases; junction bases not matched to a gene: 5. CDR1 is SGHAT and CDR2 is FQNNGV in the germline V gene. This CDR3 has 16 residues.

J is TRBJ1-1 and V is TRBV28, with TRBD1 identical over 7 bases. The CDR3 runs 15 residues. V was clipped by 5 bases and J by 5 bases; unmatched bases: 11. Germline V gives CDR1 MDHEN, CDR2 SYDVKM. CDR3 loop: CASSLLDRASTEAFF. CDR3 coding DNA: TGTGCCAGCAGTCTCCTAGACAGGGCCTCTACTGAAGCTTTCTTT.

The chain uses TRBV6-5 and TRBJ1-5; 8 bases align to TRBD1. This CDR3 comprises 15 residues. Trimming took 5 bases from V and 2 from J; bases not matched to a gene: 5. Germline V gene lookup returns CDR1 MNHEY and CDR2 SVGAGI. Here the CDR3 reads CASSLTGGGNQPQHF. CDR3 DNA: TGTGCCAGCAGTCTCACAGGGGGAGGCAATCAGCCCCAGCATTTT.

Here the CDR3 reads CASVTSGGYNEQFF. CDR3 nucleotides: TGTGCCAGCGTAACTAGCGGAGGGTACAATGAGCAGTTCTTC. This chain links TRBV28 with TRBJ2-1; 8 bases fit TRBD2. The CDR3 totals 14 residues. After removal of 8 bases from V and 4 bases from J, the junction contained 7 bases not matched to a gene. The germline V gene has CDR1 MDHEN and CDR2 SYDVKM.

The rearrangement joins TRBV7-6 to TRBJ2-1, with D possibly being TRBD1 (6 bases). V lost 6 bases to trimming and J lost 3 bases, with 21 bases between them. This CDR3 region has 17 residues. The V gene's germline CDR1 is SGHVS and CDR2 FNYEAQ. The CDR3 coding sequence is TGTGCCAGCAGACCCCAGGGGCAAAGAGACAGCTACAATGAGCAGTTCTTC. It codes for CASRPQGQRDSYNEQFF. The complete variable domain, with remaining parts taken from reference TRBV7-6 and TRBJ2-1, reads GAGVSQSPRYKVTKRGQDVALRCDPISGHVSLYWYRQALGQGPEFLTYFNYEAQQDKSGLPNDRFSAERPEGSISTLTIQRTEQRDSAMYRCASRPQGQRDSYNEQFFGPGTRLTVL.

This clone has a single count. The chain uses TRBV4-1 and TRBJ1-2, with TRBD1 identical over 8 bases. In germline, CDR1 is MGHRA, CDR2 YSYEKL. Trimming removed 4 bases from V and 4 bases from J; junction bases left unmatched: 8. The CDR3 length is 15 residues. The CDR3 DNA sequence: TGCGCCAGCAGCCCTTCCGGGACAGGAATCTATGGCTACACCTTC. Its translation: CASSPSGTGIYGYTF.

The table lists this clone with a count of one. This chain uses TRBV15 with TRBJ2-7; 12 bases map to TRBD2. The CDR3 runs to 15 residues. Per the germline V gene, CDR1 is LNHNV and CDR2 is YYDKDF (reference sequence). The V segment lost 6 bases and the J segment 4 bases; nucleotides outside the gene matches: 7. CDR3 loop: CATSPGLAGSYEQYF. CDR3 DNA: TGTGCCACCAGTCCTGGACTAGCGGGAAGTTACGAGCAGTACTTC. Supplemented by reference TRBV15 and TRBJ2-7, the full variable domain reads DAMVIQNPRYQVTQFGKPVTLSCSQTLNHNVMYWYQQKSSQAPKLLFHYYDKDFNNEADTPDNFQSRRPNTSFCFLDIRSPGLGDTAMYLCATSPGLAGSYEQYFGPGTRLTVT.

The chain uses TRBV10-3 and TRBJ2-3, with a possible D match to TRBD1 (6 bases). The CDR3 loop spans 14 amino acids. V was clipped by 6 bases and J by 4 bases, with 14 bases between them. CDR1 is ENHRY, CDR2 SYGVKD, per germline. The CDR3 nucleotides are TGTGCCATCAGACAGGGAGAGGGGGCAGATACGCAGTATTTT. Translating gives CAIRQGEGADTQYF.

CDR3 in DNA: TGTGCCAGCAGCCGGACCCAGGGCCTCTCCTACGAGCAGTACTTC. Amino acids: CASSRTQGLSYEQYF. V usage is TRBV4-2 and J usage is TRBJ2-7; possible D gene TRBD1, 5 bases. Per the germline V gene, CDR1 is LGHNA and CDR2 is YNFKEQ. The V end lost 4 bases, the J end lost 0 bases, and 13 bases lay between the germline ends. The CDR3 loop spans 15 amino acids.

The chain couples TRBV5-4 to TRBJ1-1; possibly TRBD1 for D (5 bases). Trimming took 4 bases from V and 2 from J, leaving 18 bases between them. The CDR3 is 16 residues long. The germline gives CDR1 SGHNT, CDR2 YYREEE (reference sequence). CDR3 residues: CASSRGGLQGNTEAFF. CDR3 nucleotides: TGTGCCAGCAGCCGCGGGGGGTTGCAGGGCAACACTGAAGCTTTCTTT.

The genes are TRBV5-6 and TRBJ2-5, with a possible D match to TRBD2 (6 bases). The DNA matches TRBJ2-7 better at its end, which makes the J call doubtful. Looked up from germline, CDR1 is SGHDT and CDR2 is YYEEEE. This CDR3 has 12 residues. In DNA form, the CDR3 reads TGTGCCAGTAGCGGTCCACCCTACGAGCAGTACTTC. The encoded protein is CASSGPPYEQYF.

The chain has TRBV7-9 and TRBJ2-1; no firm D call. Trimming took off 1 base at V and 0 bases at J, with 7 bases between the two ends. The CDR3 has 15 residues. The germline V gene has CDR1 SEHNR and CDR2 FQNEAQ (reference sequence). CDR3 in DNA: TGTGCCAGCAGCTTAGTGGCGAGCTCCTACAATGAGCAGTTCTTC. This encodes CASSLVASSYNEQFF.

V gene TRBV7-9 combines with J gene TRBJ2-7; no reliable D call. The CDR3 is 15 residues long. The germline V and J ends were trimmed by 2 bases and 1 base, with 12 bases remaining between them. Germline CDR1 reads SEHNR; CDR2 reads FQNEAQ (reference sequence). CDR3 sequence: CASSLPPGGSYEQYF. The CDR3 DNA sequence: TGTGCCAGCAGCTTACCGCCTGGCGGTTCCTACGAGCAGTACTTC.

The chain is built from TRBV9 and TRBJ1-1, with a possible D match to TRBD1 (6 bases). CDR3 size: 16 residues. Trimming cost V 0 bases and J 4 bases, with 16 bases left between them. CDR1 is SGDLS, CDR2 YYNGEE, per germline. The CDR3 DNA is TGTGCCAGCAGCGTAGCTGGCGGGGGCCTGGGCACTGAAGCTTTCTTT. It encodes CASSVAGGGLGTEAFF.

This clone was detected once. The rearrangement joins TRBV30 to TRBJ2-7; D perhaps matches TRBD2 (6 bases). V was cut by 1 base and J by 0 bases, with 10 bases left in between. The CDR3 sequence is 14 residues long. The germline V gene encodes CDR1 GTSNPN and CDR2 SVGIG (reference sequence). CDR3 protein: CAWSGGVSSYEQYF. In DNA, the CDR3 is TGTGCCTGGAGTGGCGGGGTTAGCTCCTACGAGCAGTACTTC.

The J gene is TRBJ2-7, the V gene TRBV9; D remains unclear. The CDR3 has 14 residues. V was cut by 1 base and J by 6 bases, with 14 bases left in between. Germline V CDR1 and CDR2: SGDLS, YYNGEE. The CDR3, as DNA: TGTGCCAGCAGCGTATCGAAGGAAGGCTGCGAGCAGTACTTC. Protein product: CASSVSKEGCEQYF.

This chain links TRBV28 with TRBJ2-7; TRBD1 matches 10 bases. Germline-derived CDR1 and CDR2 are MDHEN and SYDVKM. This CDR3 has 15 amino acids. J was trimmed by 3 bases and V by 6 bases; bases with no gene match: 8. CDR3 DNA sequence: TGTGCCAGCAGAACACCCGGGACAGGGGACTACGAGCAGTACTTC. Translation gives CASRTPGTGDYEQYF.